This TCR beta chain was obtained from a study of blood T cell repertoires in COVID-19. Trimming cost V 6 bases and J 1 base; bases outside gene matches: 8. The CDR3 spans 16 residues. Germline V lookup: CDR1 LNHDA, CDR2 SQIVND (reference sequence). Per the study methods: Cell counts per sample came from amplifying reference gene primers. Libraries were prepared by immunoSEQ multiplex PCR; TCRdb keeps only in-frame clonotypes and omits some of them. V, J and clone size reflect that table, while D and trimming were determined from the DNA. This table has fewer than 250,000 clones, around nine tenths appearing once.

Sequencing used peripheral blood. The V gene is TRBV19, the J gene TRBJ1-1, with 10 bases that match TRBD1. This clonotype was obtained from a woman aged 55-75 years who had recovered from COVID-19. The CDR3: CASRTGQGLPNTEAFF. CDR3 bases: TGTGCCAGTAGGACGGGACAGGGGTTACCGAACACTGAAGCTTTCTTT.